This T cell receptor beta chain appears in the sequencing data of a study of shared clonotypes between healthy human individuals. Deep was the level used in running the assay. The assay was immunoSEQ multiplex PCR, and TCRdb's table has in-frame clones only and misses some. The table has some 2 million clones, about 95% seen once. The CDR3 contains 20 residues. The junction had 14 bases not matched to a gene; V was cut back by 4 bases and J by 0 bases. CDR1 SGHRS and CDR2 YFSETQ come from the germline V gene. Positively selected for CCR7, the CD45RO-negative cells used as naive CD8 cells excluded terminally differentiated effector memory CD45RA+ cells.

Material for sequencing was naive CD8+ T cells sorted from blood. V usage is TRBV5-1 and J usage is TRBJ2-1; 12 bases align to TRBD2. The origin of this receptor is a man younger than 35 in good health. The CDR3 DNA reads as TGCGCCAGCAGCCAATGGTTTCCGGCGACTAGCGGGGGCTCCTACAATGAGCAGTTCTTC. This codes for CASSQWFPATSGGSYNEQFF.